The TCR beta chain under discussion was sequenced for a study of post-analysis software for immune sequencing data. Study-level background: The cohort encompassed relapsing-remitting, secondary progressive and progressive-relapsing multiple sclerosis disease courses.

Comments on this clonotype: Its antigen remains unidentified.

Carried by the TCR beta cDNA libraries were unique molecular identifiers. Input populations of about 0.95 to 11 million T cells gave rise to around 500,000 cDNA molecules. TCRdb reprocessed the PCR reads via MiXCR and lists one record per CDR3 protein. The sample records about 820,000 distinct CDR3 sequences, about 53% being singletons. Broader study findings: Significantly decreased normalized Chao1 diversity was recorded for multiple sclerosis patients relative to controls.

The sequenced sample consisted of blood. The clonotype was recovered from a girl between 10 and 17 years old with multiple sclerosis.

CDR3 coding DNA: TGTGCCAGCAGCTTATCTAGGACGGCCCCTTTTGCGCAGTATTTT. Residues: CASSLSRTAPFAQYF. The chain couples TRBV11-2 to TRBJ2-3; D call uncertain. CDR3 length: 15 amino acids. Per the germline V gene, CDR1 is SGHAT and CDR2 is FQNNGV. Trimming removed 2 bases at V and 10 bases at J, with 19 bases between.